These 14 T cell receptor beta chains were sequenced from one sample in a study of T cell repertoires in cytomegalovirus infection. TCRdb independently ran MiXCR on the reads; one entry per CDR3 protein. Among around 490,000 distinct CDR3 sequences listed, around 27% were seen once. Sequencing was done on a sample of PBMCs. Source of these receptors: a human donor in good health (CMV status not recorded). Some clones in this sample may be carry-over from other donors' samples.

This chain joins TRBV13 and TRBJ1-2; TRBD1 matches at 9 bases. This CDR3 is built from 15 residues. The V gene's germline CDR1 is PRHDT and CDR2 FYEKMQ (reference sequence). Trimming cost V 3 bases and J 7 bases; bases outside gene matches: 9. The CDR3 sequence: CASSFTGGASSGYTF. CDR3 DNA: TGTGCCAGCAGCTTTACAGGGGGCGCGAGTAGTGGCTACACCTTC.

The chain employs TRBV7-9 and TRBJ1-1; D uncertain. CDR1 SEHNR and CDR2 FQNEAQ come from the germline V gene (reference sequence). The CDR3 covers 11 residues. The DNA for the CDR3 is TGTGTCAGTGGCGCCAACACTGAAGCTTTCTTT. Encoded protein: CVSGANTEAFF.

V usage is TRBV5-4 and J usage is TRBJ2-3, with TRBD2 identical over 10 bases. CDR3 size: 16 residues. CDR1 is SGHNT, CDR2 YYREEE, per germline (reference sequence). The J segment lost 2 bases and the V segment lost 3 bases, leaving 6 bases of the junction unmatched. The CDR3 region is CASSWPTSGNTDTQYF. The CDR3 nucleotides read TGTGCCAGCAGCTGGCCAACTAGCGGGAACACAGATACGCAGTATTTT. Combining the CDR3 with reference TRBV5-4 and TRBJ2-3 gives the whole variable domain ETGVTQSPTHLIKTRGQQVTLRCSSQSGHNTVSWYQQALGQGPQFIFQYYREEENGRGNFPPRFSGLQFPNYSSELNVNALELDDSALYLCASSWPTSGNTDTQYFGPGTRLTVL.

The V and J genes are TRBV30 and TRBJ2-5, with 11 bases fitting TRBD1. The CDR3 is made up of 14 amino acids. The germline V gene has CDR1 GTSNPN and CDR2 SVGIG (reference sequence). Trimming took 5 bases from V and 5 from J; bases not matched to a gene: 7. CDR3 sequence reads: CAWGPGQGGETQYF. CDR3 DNA: TGTGCCTGGGGCCCGGGACAGGGGGGGGAGACCCAGTACTTC.

The genes are TRBV3-1 and TRBJ2-1, with TRBD2 matching over 11 bases. V was pared by 4 bases and J by 3 bases, with 5 bases of the junction left unmatched. Germline-derived CDR1 and CDR2 are LGHDT and YNNKEL (reference sequence). The CDR3 spans 16 residues. The CDR3 loop is CASSPHSGRGYNEQFF. In DNA, the CDR3 is TGTGCCAGCAGCCCACATAGCGGGAGGGGCTACAATGAGCAGTTCTTC.

This clonotype was counted ten times or more. The gene calls are TRBV7-2 and TRBJ2-7; TRBD2 agrees at 10 bases. The CDR3 extends over 15 amino acids. V trimming: 5 bases; J trimming: 3 bases; junction bases outside the gene matches: 7. CDR1 is SGHTA and CDR2 is FQGNSA in the germline V gene. CDR3 sequence reads: CASSQREGLYYEQYF. CDR3 DNA: TGTGCCAGCAGCCAGCGGGAGGGCCTATACTACGAGCAGTACTTC.

The rearrangement joins TRBV19 to TRBJ1-1, with TRBD1 matching 7 bases. This CDR3 is built from 14 residues. V gave up 4 bases and J gave up 4 bases; unmatched junction bases: 6. CDR1 and CDR2 from the germline V gene are LNHDA and SQIVND (reference sequence). CDR3 protein: CASSKQGMGTEAFF. In DNA, the CDR3 is TGTGCCAGTAGTAAACAGGGGATGGGCACTGAAGCTTTCTTT.

The table lists this clonotype with a few counts. The chain has TRBV19 and TRBJ1-1; D gene ambiguous. CDR1 and CDR2 from the germline V gene are LNHDA and SQIVND (reference sequence). This CDR3 contains 14 residues. V lost 5 bases to trimming and J lost 1 base, with 11 bases between them. This CDR3 reads CASSSRGPNTEAFF. Written as DNA, the CDR3 is TGTGCCAGTAGTTCCCGAGGGCCGAACACTGAAGCTTTCTTT. Full variable domain (outside the CDR3, taken from reference TRBV19 and TRBJ1-1): DGGITQSPKYLFRKEGQNVTLSCEQNLNHDAMYWYRQDPGQGLRLIYYSQIVNDFQKGDIAEGYSVSREKKESFPLTVTSAQKNPTAFYLCASSSRGPNTEAFFGQGTRLTVV.

The genes are TRBV7-9 and TRBJ1-1, with D perhaps TRBD1 (5 bases). V lost 1 base, J lost 4 bases, and 10 bases lay in between. Germline assignment: CDR1 SEHNR and CDR2 FQNEAQ (reference sequence). The CDR3 has 14 residues. CDR3 sequence (DNA): TGTGCCAGCAGCTTAGTGGGGGGTCCCACTGAAGCTTTCTTT. Protein product: CASSLVGGPTEAFF.

Only a few counts were recorded for this clonotype. The chain joins TRBV7-2 to TRBJ2-2, with a possible D match to TRBD2 (6 bases). V lost 5 bases and J lost 6, with 16 bases in between. This CDR3 spans 15 amino acids. Germline CDR1 is SGHTA and CDR2 is FQGNSA. CDR3 nucleotides: TGTGCCAGCAGCCCCCACGGGACTCTTGCCGGGGAGCTGTTTTTT. Translating gives CASSPHGTLAGELFF.

The J gene is TRBJ2-3, the V gene TRBV28, with 8 positions matching TRBD1. V lost 6 bases, J lost 4 bases, and 12 bases stayed unmatched. Germline V lookup: CDR1 MDHEN, CDR2 SYDVKM. This CDR3 comprises 16 residues. The CDR3 DNA is TGTGCCAGCAGCCCGACAGGGGTGGCCAAGGCAGATACGCAGTATTTT. Encoded protein: CASSPTGVAKADTQYF.

V and J are TRBV7-6 and TRBJ1-2, with D uncertain. Germline CDR1 SGHVS, CDR2 FNYEAQ. The CDR3 extends over 14 amino acids. Between the trimmed V and J ends, which lost 9 bases and 7 bases, there was a span of 21 bases. CDR3 DNA sequence: TGTGCCAGGAGTCTACCACGGACCCCGTGTGGCTACACCTTC. Protein: CARSLPRTPCGYTF. Based on the CDR3 plus reference TRBV7-6 and TRBJ1-2, the full variable domain is GAGVSQSPRYKVTKRGQDVALRCDPISGHVSLYWYRQALGQGPEFLTYFNYEAQQDKSGLPNDRFSAERPEGSISTLTIQRTEQRDSAMYRCARSLPRTPCGYTFGSGTRLTVV.

The chain employs TRBV4-3 and TRBJ2-3; D gene unclear. V lost 2 bases and J 1 base, leaving 16 bases between the germline ends. The V gene's germline CDR1 is LGHNA and CDR2 YSLEER. The CDR3 has 17 amino acids. CDR3 sequence: CASSQNPPSGGTDTQYF. The DNA of the CDR3 is TGCGCCAGCAGCCAAAATCCCCCGAGTGGCGGCACAGATACGCAGTATTTT.

The V gene is TRBV19, the J gene TRBJ1-2; D uncertain. Looked up from germline, CDR1 is LNHDA and CDR2 is SQIVND (reference sequence). V dropped 4 bases and J dropped 4 bases, with 10 bases sitting between them. The CDR3 is 13 residues long. The CDR3 DNA sequence: TGTGCCAGTAGTAGTGGGGAGAGCTATGGCTACACCTTC. Protein: CASSSGESYGYTF. Supplemented by reference TRBV19 and TRBJ1-2, the full variable domain reads DGGITQSPKYLFRKEGQNVTLSCEQNLNHDAMYWYRQDPGQGLRLIYYSQIVNDFQKGDIAEGYSVSREKKESFPLTVTSAQKNPTAFYLCASSSGESYGYTFGSGTRLTVV.